A single sample is the source of the 25 T cell receptor beta chains below, sequenced in a study of cytomegalovirus exposure and HLA in healthy donors. PCR used 60 Vbeta primers and 13 Jbeta primers. The assay was immunoSEQ multiplex PCR, and TCRdb's table has in-frame clones only and misses some. The sample lists roughly 100,000 clones; about 76% were seen once. Sequences were obtained from PBMCs. Receptors were obtained from a woman in her fifties or sixties in good health and CMV-seropositive.

The chain links TRBV19 to TRBJ1-1; 8 bases map to TRBD1. This CDR3 comprises 18 residues. Trimming at V came to 3 bases and at J to 6 bases, leaving 18 bases not matched to a gene. CDR1 is LNHDA and CDR2 is SQIVND in the germline V gene (reference sequence). The CDR3 DNA reads as TGTGCCAGTAGTATTTTCATCAGGGGGCGAAGATCGGGCCCTGAAGCTTTCTTT. Protein product: CASSIFIRGRRSGPEAFF. Based on the CDR3 plus reference TRBV19 and TRBJ1-1, the full variable domain is DGGITQSPKYLFRKEGQNVTLSCEQNLNHDAMYWYRQDPGQGLRLIYYSQIVNDFQKGDIAEGYSVSREKKESFPLTVTSAQKNPTAFYLCASSIFIRGRRSGPEAFFGQGTRLTVV.

The CDR3, as DNA: TGTGCCAGCAGTTTATCGTCCCCAGGGGCCTACGAGCAGTACTTC. Residues: CASSLSSPGAYEQYF. The rearrangement links TRBV28 to TRBJ2-7, with a possible D match to TRBD1 (6 bases). The ends were cut back, 1 base at V and 2 bases at J, with 12 bases in the middle. This CDR3 is 15 amino acids long. The germline gives CDR1 MDHEN, CDR2 SYDVKM.

The chain combines TRBV4-2 with TRBJ1-5; 8 bases are a match to TRBD1. The CDR3 contains 14 residues. In germline, CDR1 is LGHNA, CDR2 YNFKEQ. The V and J ends lost 4 bases and 5 bases, in that order; junction bases with no gene match: 4. The CDR3 loop reads CASSPMDRDQPQHF. CDR3 DNA sequence: TGTGCCAGCAGCCCGATGGACAGGGATCAGCCCCAGCATTTT.

The genes are TRBV5-4 and TRBJ2-5, with TRBD1 identical over 10 bases. The trim removed 4 bases at V and 2 bases at J, leaving 5 bases unmatched. CDR3 length equals 15 residues. Germline V gives CDR1 SGHNT, CDR2 YYREEE (reference sequence). CDR3 coding DNA: TGTGCCAGCAGCCGGGACAGGGGAACACAAGAGACCCAGTACTTC. Translating it yields CASSRDRGTQETQYF.

This rearrangement joins TRBV4-1 to TRBJ1-6, with TRBD1 identical over 8 bases. The ends lost 3 bases at V and 7 bases at J; junction bases unmatched: 2. The CDR3 is made up of 14 amino acids. CDR1 is MGHRA and CDR2 is YSYEKL in the germline V gene. The CDR3 DNA reads TGCGCCAGCAGCCAGGACAGGGAAAATTCACCCCTCCACTTT. Amino acid sequence: CASSQDRENSPLHF.

V and J are TRBV4-1 and TRBJ1-1; D is undetermined. CDR3 length: 14 residues. V was clipped by 4 bases and J by 1 base, with 10 bases between them. Per the germline V gene, CDR1 is MGHRA and CDR2 is YSYEKL. The CDR3 protein is CASSLVGGNTEAFF. CDR3 in DNA: TGCGCCAGCAGCCTCGTGGGAGGGAACACTGAAGCTTTCTTT.

The rearrangement links TRBV15 to TRBJ2-7; 9 positions agree with TRBD2. In germline, CDR1 is LNHNV, CDR2 YYDKDF (reference sequence). Trimming cost V 3 bases and J 4 bases; bases outside gene matches: 10. This CDR3 is 16 amino acids long. The CDR3 sequence is CATSSPRTSVTYEQYF. CDR3 nucleotides: TGTGCCACCAGCAGTCCTCGGACTAGCGTAACGTACGAGCAGTACTTC.

The CDR3 DNA follows: TGCGCCAGCAGCTTAATGGGACTAGCGGGGGCCATTCAGTACTTC. This translates into CASSLMGLAGAIQYF. The V and J genes are TRBV5-1 and TRBJ2-4; 14 nucleotides match TRBD2. This CDR3 contains 15 residues. V lost 2 bases to trimming and J lost 9 bases; unmatched junction nucleotides: 4. Looked up from germline, CDR1 is SGHRS and CDR2 is YFSETQ.

The genes are TRBV7-9 and TRBJ1-4; perhaps TRBD1 as D (6 bases). CDR1 is SEHNR, CDR2 FQNEAQ, per germline (reference sequence). This CDR3 comprises 17 residues. V lost 5 bases and J lost 0, with 16 bases in between. The CDR3 sequence is CASSLWQGRATNEKLFF. The DNA for the CDR3 is TGTGCCAGCAGCCTCTGGCAGGGGAGGGCAACTAATGAAAAACTGTTTTTT.

In its sample, this clone was seen a few times. The rearrangement joins TRBV6-5 to TRBJ2-1; the D is unclear. The V and J ends lost 4 bases and 2 bases respectively, with 9 bases between them. Germline V CDR1 and CDR2: MNHEY, SVGAGI. This CDR3 has 14 amino acids. The CDR3 region has the DNA TGTGCCAGCAGTTCCCCTACTACCTACAATGAGCAGTTCTTC. Translation: CASSSPTTYNEQFF.

The chain combines TRBV15 with TRBJ2-7; D is possibly TRBD1 (5 bases). The CDR3 is 16 amino acids. The V and J ends lost 4 bases and 2 bases respectively, with 18 bases between them. Germline values: CDR1 LNHNV, CDR2 YYDKDF (reference sequence). This chain's CDR3 is CATSTGRREGAYEQYF. As DNA, the CDR3 is TGTGCCACCAGCACCGGACGCAGGGAAGGTGCCTACGAGCAGTACTTC.

This chain joins TRBV7-9 and TRBJ1-1; TRBD1 aligns across 9 bases. This CDR3 is built from 15 residues. Germline CDR1 SEHNR, CDR2 FQNEAQ (reference sequence). V shed 3 bases, J shed 4 bases, and the junction held 6 bases outside the gene matches. The CDR3 loop is CASSFTGGAGTEAFF. The CDR3 region has the DNA TGTGCCAGCAGCTTTACAGGGGGCGCGGGCACTGAAGCTTTCTTT.

The chain employs TRBV5-1 and TRBJ2-3, with 8 positions matching TRBD1. V lost 2 bases and J lost 2; bases outside the gene matches: 10. This CDR3 comprises 17 residues. CDR1 SGHRS and CDR2 YFSETQ come from the germline V gene. The CDR3 here is CASSLSWTGTSTDTQYF. The CDR3 DNA is TGCGCCAGCAGCTTATCCTGGACAGGGACTTCCACAGATACGCAGTATTTT. The complete variable domain, with remaining parts taken from reference TRBV5-1 and TRBJ2-3, reads KAGVTQTPRYLIKTRGQQVTLSCSPISGHRSVSWYQQTPGQGLQFLFEYFSETQRNKGNFPGRFSGRQFSNSRSEMNVSTLELGDSALYLCASSLSWTGTSTDTQYFGPGTRLTVL.

This clone ranks as medium-sized. The CDR3 nucleotides are TGTGCCAGCAGCCTGCGTGCCCCGGGACAGGGGGAGAGGAAACTGTTTTTT. Its translation: CASSLRAPGQGERKLFF. This sequence joins TRBV14 and TRBJ1-4, with 11 bases fitting TRBD1. The germline gives CDR1 SGHDN, CDR2 FVKESK. Trimming removed 4 bases from V and 11 bases from J; junction bases left unmatched: 15. This CDR3 comprises 17 residues.

This chain links TRBV5-4 with TRBJ2-7; a possible D gene is TRBD2 (5 bases). The V and J ends lost 4 bases and 7 bases respectively, with 15 bases between them. There are 13 residues in the CDR3. Looked up from germline, CDR1 is SGHNT and CDR2 is YYREEE (reference sequence). Here the CDR3 reads CASSPAGGREQYF. The CDR3 DNA follows: TGTGCCAGCAGCCCTGCGGGTGGTCGAGAGCAGTACTTC.

The chain uses TRBV4-2 and TRBJ1-1; possible D gene TRBD1, 6 bases. The CDR3 runs to 16 residues. The germline V gene has CDR1 LGHNA and CDR2 YNFKEQ. V dropped 4 bases and J dropped 0 bases, with 15 bases sitting between them. CDR3 in amino acids: CASSLGLTGLNTEAFF. CDR3 nucleotides: TGTGCCAGCAGCCTCGGCCTGACAGGTTTGAACACTGAAGCTTTCTTT.

V and J are TRBV4-1 and TRBJ2-5; D uncertain. Trimming stripped 0 bases from V and 4 bases from J, with 9 bases between. This CDR3 has 14 residues. Germline CDR1 reads MGHRA; CDR2 reads YSYEKL. CDR3: CASSQDSSPETQYF. The CDR3 DNA reads as TGCGCCAGCAGCCAAGATAGTTCCCCAGAGACCCAGTACTTC.

The rearrangement joins TRBV9 to TRBJ2-5; 9 bases map to TRBD2. The V gene end was trimmed by 3 bases and the J gene end by 4 bases; junction bases not matched to a gene: 4. This CDR3 has 14 amino acids. The germline V gene encodes CDR1 SGDLS and CDR2 YYNGEE. The CDR3 DNA is TGTGCCAGCAGCGAGCTAGCGGGGTTAGAGACCCAGTACTTC. Translated: CASSELAGLETQYF. The full variable domain, completed using reference TRBV9 and TRBJ2-5, is DSGVTQTPKHLITATGQRVTLRCSPRSGDLSVYWYQQSLDQGLQFLIQYYNGEERAKGNILERFSAQQFPDLHSELNLSSLELGDSALYFCASSELAGLETQYFGPGTRLLVL.

This clone was recorded once. This chain connects TRBV18 to TRBJ2-3; the D gene is possibly TRBD2 (5 bases). V shed 6 bases and J shed 1 base, with 11 bases lying between them. The germline V gene has CDR1 KGHSH and CDR2 LQKENI. The CDR3 runs 14 residues. The DNA of the CDR3 is TGTGCCAGCTCTCGAGGGCCCCGCACAGATACGCAGTATTTT. It translates to CASSRGPRTDTQYF.

This CDR3 reads CASSPLGRDSYNEQFF. Written as DNA, the CDR3 is TGTGCCAGTAGTCCCCTGGGGCGCGACTCCTACAATGAGCAGTTCTTC. This sequence joins TRBV19 and TRBJ2-1; D may be TRBD1 (5 bases). The ends were cut back, 5 bases at V and 0 bases at J, with 14 bases in the middle. The CDR3 is 16 residues long. Looked up from germline, CDR1 is LNHDA and CDR2 is SQIVND (reference sequence).

This chain joins TRBV30 and TRBJ2-4; tentatively, D is TRBD1 (6 bases). Germline V gene sequence: CDR1 GTSNPN, CDR2 SVGIG (reference sequence). The V gene lost 0 bases and the J gene lost 3 bases, with 15 bases spanning the gap. The CDR3 is 16 residues long. CDR3 region: CAWSVLGRGNKNIQYF. The CDR3 DNA reads TGTGCCTGGAGTGTACTGGGCAGGGGAAACAAAAACATTCAGTACTTC.

The V gene is TRBV19, the J gene TRBJ2-3; 8 nucleotides agree with TRBD2. J was trimmed by 3 bases and V by 4 bases; bases with no gene match: 3. CDR3 length equals 14 residues. Germline V gives CDR1 LNHDA, CDR2 SQIVND (reference sequence). CDR3 protein: CASSTPGGTDTQYF. In nucleotides, the CDR3 is TGTGCCAGTAGTACCCCGGGAGGGACAGATACGCAGTATTTT.

The chain is built from TRBV14 and TRBJ2-7; perhaps TRBD1 as D (5 bases). Trimming removed 4 bases at V and 3 bases at J, with 16 bases between. CDR3 length equals 15 residues. Looked up from germline, CDR1 is SGHDN and CDR2 is FVKESK. The CDR3 DNA reads as TGTGCCAGCAGCCTCGAGGACATATCCTTCTACGAGCAGTACTTC. It yields the protein CASSLEDISFYEQYF.

V usage is TRBV7-2 and J usage is TRBJ2-7, with D maybe TRBD1 (5 bases). The V end lost 5 bases, the J end lost 2 bases, and 19 bases lay between the germline ends. Looked up from germline, CDR1 is SGHTA and CDR2 is FQGNSA. This CDR3 has 16 amino acids. CDR3 nucleotide sequence: TGTGCCAGCAGCCCACAGGCCAGCTCTCCCCCCTACGAGCAGTACTTC. Its translation is CASSPQASSPPYEQYF.

The V call is TRBV9, the J call TRBJ2-2; 8 positions agree with TRBD2. The germline V gene encodes CDR1 SGDLS and CDR2 YYNGEE. J lost 2 bases, V lost 0 bases, and 9 bases had no gene match. This CDR3 spans 18 amino acids. The CDR3 coding sequence is TGTGCCAGCAGCGTAGAGGTAGAAGCGGGGGTTAACACCGGGGAGCTGTTTTTT. Translated: CASSVEVEAGVNTGELFF. The complete variable domain, with remaining parts taken from reference TRBV9 and TRBJ2-2, reads DSGVTQTPKHLITATGQRVTLRCSPRSGDLSVYWYQQSLDQGLQFLIQYYNGEERAKGNILERFSAQQFPDLHSELNLSSLELGDSALYFCASSVEVEAGVNTGELFFGEGSRLTVL.